This T cell receptor beta chain was observed in a study of shared T cell receptors in the human thymus. TCRdb's copy holds only in-frame clones and misses some; the assay was immunoSEQ multiplex PCR. This table has approximately 580,000 clones, around 82% appearing once. V was clipped by 1 base and J by 4 bases, with 11 bases between them. Germline assignment: CDR1 SGHDN and CDR2 FVKESK. This CDR3 spans 15 amino acids. These data were likewise used in another study, on human thymus T cells. Turning to that study: Having surgery to correct congenital heart defects, healthy Finnish infants acted as the donors. Corrective heart surgery yielded the resections from which the thymus tissue came. An apparent bias in V and J gene usage was seen in thymic and blood repertoires. Among unrelated individuals, related research reported thymic repertoires that overlapped highly.

The specimen was thymocytes. The chain carries TRBV14 and TRBJ2-1, with D possibly TRBD2 on 7 matching bases. The source of this sequence is a boy under three years old with a congenital heart defect. The CDR3 loop is CASSQAGEGYNEQFF. DNA for the CDR3: TGTGCCAGCAGCCAAGCAGGGGAGGGATACAATGAGCAGTTCTTC.